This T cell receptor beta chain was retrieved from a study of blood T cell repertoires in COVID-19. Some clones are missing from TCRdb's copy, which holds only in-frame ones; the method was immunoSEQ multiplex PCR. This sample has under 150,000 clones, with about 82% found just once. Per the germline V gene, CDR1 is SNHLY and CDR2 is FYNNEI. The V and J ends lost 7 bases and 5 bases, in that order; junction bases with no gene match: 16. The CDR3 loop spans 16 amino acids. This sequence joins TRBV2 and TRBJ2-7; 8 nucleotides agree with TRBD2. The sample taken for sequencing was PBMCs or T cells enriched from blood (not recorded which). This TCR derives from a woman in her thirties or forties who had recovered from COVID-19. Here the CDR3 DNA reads TGTGCCAGCACGACCACTCAAGCGGGAGTGAACAACGAGCAGTACTTC. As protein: CASTTTQAGVNNEQYF. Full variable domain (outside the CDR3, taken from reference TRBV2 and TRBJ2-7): EPEVTQTPSHQVTQMGQEVILRCVPISNHLYFYWYRQILGQKVEFLVSFYNNEISEKSEIFDDQFSVERPDGSNFTLKIRSTKLEDSAMYFCASTTTQAGVNNEQYFGPGTRLTVT.